These T cell receptor beta chains were read from a single sample in a study of T cells in Graves' hyperthyroidism and ophthalmopathy. TCRdb reprocessed the multiplex PCR reads with MiXCR, giving one entry per CDR3 protein. The data contain 540,000 or so distinct CDR3 sequences, about 43% of them singletons. Sequenced: peripheral blood or thyroid tissue (not recorded which). Receptor source: an adult woman with Graves' disease, either hyperthyroidism or ophthalmopathy (not recorded which). Both conserved end residues are part of each CDR3. The order of the fields is clone size, J gene, V gene, D gene, CDR3 DNA, CDR3 protein. D genes are given only for firm matches. Part of the rows lack a size; the others show once, few, many or a class for expanded clones.

clone size: .
J gene: TRBJ2-5
V gene: TRBV7-9
D gene: .
CDR3 DNA: TGTGCCAGCAGCTTGCTGAGATTGAGGCAAGAGGCCCAGTACTTC
CDR3 protein: CASSLLRLRQEAQYF

clone size: many
J gene: TRBJ2-2
V gene: TRBV7-9
D gene: .
CDR3 DNA: TGTGCCGGCGACACCGGGGAGCTGTTTTTT
CDR3 protein: CAGDTGELFF

clone size: .
J gene: TRBJ2-7
V gene: TRBV27
D gene: .
CDR3 DNA: TGTGCCAGCAGTTCTTGGCTTCCAGGAGTAGGGTCCTACGAGCAGTACTTC
CDR3 protein: CASSSWLPGVGSYEQYF

clone size: many
J gene: TRBJ1-5
V gene: TRBV20-1
D gene: .
CDR3 DNA: TGCAGTGCTAGAGACAGGGCGTCGGGAAATCAGCCCCAGCATTTT
CDR3 protein: CSARDRASGNQPQHF

clone size: .
J gene: TRBJ2-5
V gene: TRBV20-1
D gene: TRBD1
CDR3 DNA: TGCAGTGCACAAGACAGGGGCCAAGAGACCCAGTACTTC
CDR3 protein: CSAQDRGQETQYF

clone size: .
J gene: TRBJ2-7
V gene: TRBV10-3
D gene: TRBD2
CDR3 DNA: TGTGCCATCAGTGGTTCGACTAGCAAGAGAAGTTACTTC
CDR3 protein: CAISGSTSKRSYF

clone size: .
J gene: TRBJ1-1
V gene: TRBV20-1
D gene: .
CDR3 DNA: TGCAGTGCTAGTAGCGCAGACACTGAAGCTTTCTTT
CDR3 protein: CSASSADTEAFF

clone size: .
J gene: TRBJ2-3
V gene: TRBV20-1
D gene: .
CDR3 DNA: TGCAGTGCTAGAGGGGGCGGCGGGTTCACAGATACGCAGTATTTT
CDR3 protein: CSARGGGGFTDTQYF

clone size: many
J gene: TRBJ1-1
V gene: TRBV4-1
D gene: .
CDR3 DNA: TGCGCCAGCAAAATTTGGGCCCAGGCGGAGAACACTGAAGCTTTCTTT
CDR3 protein: CASKIWAQAENTEAFF

clone size: .
J gene: TRBJ2-5
V gene: TRBV10-3
D gene: TRBD2
CDR3 DNA: TGTGCCATCAGTAGCCTAGCGGGAGACCGAGAGACCCAGTACTTC
CDR3 protein: CAISSLAGDRETQYF

clone size: many
J gene: TRBJ1-2
V gene: TRBV11-1
D gene: .
CDR3 DNA: TGTGCCAGCAGCCGAGACAGGAATGCGTTCTATGGCTACACCTTC
CDR3 protein: CASSRDRNAFYGYTF

clone size: .
J gene: TRBJ2-5
V gene: TRBV9
D gene: .
CDR3 DNA: TGTGCCAGCAGCGGCTCCGGGACCCAAGAGACCCAGTACTTC
CDR3 protein: CASSGSGTQETQYF

clone size: .
J gene: TRBJ2-3
V gene: TRBV2
D gene: TRBD1
CDR3 DNA: TGTGCCAGCAGGGAGGACAGGGTGGGAGATACGCAGTATTTT
CDR3 protein: CASREDRVGDTQYF

clone size: .
J gene: TRBJ2-7
V gene: TRBV7-8
D gene: TRBD2
CDR3 DNA: TGTGCCAGCAGCCTTAGCGGGACGAACGAGCAGTACTTC
CDR3 protein: CASSLSGTNEQYF

clone size: .
J gene: TRBJ1-2
V gene: TRBV5-1
D gene: TRBD1
CDR3 DNA: TGCGCCAGCAGCTCGCAGGGGGAATCTGGAAACACCTTC
CDR3 protein: CASSSQGESGNTF

clone size: many
J gene: TRBJ2-5
V gene: TRBV9
D gene: .
CDR3 DNA: TGTGCCAGCAGCGCATCTGGGGTGAGAGAGACCCAGTACTTC
CDR3 protein: CASSASGVRETQYF

clone size: few
J gene: TRBJ1-2
V gene: TRBV29-1
D gene: .
CDR3 DNA: TGCAGCGATGTCGGGGGGCCTAACTATGGCTACACCTTC
CDR3 protein: CSDVGGPNYGYTF

clone size: .
J gene: TRBJ2-7
V gene: TRBV27
D gene: TRBD2
CDR3 DNA: TGTGCCAGCAGTTTCACTAGCGGCACTTCCTACGAGCATTACTTC
CDR3 protein: CASSFTSGTSYEHYF

clone size: few
J gene: TRBJ2-2
V gene: TRBV12-3/TRBV12-4
D gene: .
CDR3 DNA: TGTGCCAGCAGACAAGGGGGAGAGGGTGGGGAGCTGTTTTTT
CDR3 protein: CASRQGGEGGELFF

clone size: .
J gene: TRBJ1-5
V gene: TRBV28
D gene: .
CDR3 DNA: TGTGCCAGCAGTTCTTACGGACCTCAGCCCCAGCATTTT
CDR3 protein: CASSSYGPQPQHF

clone size: .
J gene: TRBJ2-2
V gene: TRBV7-6
D gene: .
CDR3 DNA: TGTGCCAGCAGCTTAGCGCTCAGCGCGAACACCGGGGAGCTGTTTTTT
CDR3 protein: CASSLALSANTGELFF

clone size: .
J gene: TRBJ2-5
V gene: TRBV20-1
D gene: TRBD1
CDR3 DNA: TGCAGTGCCAGCAGCCTACAGGGGGCGCGTGACGCGACCCAGTACTTC
CDR3 protein: CSASSLQGARDATQYF

clone size: few
J gene: TRBJ1-2
V gene: TRBV27
D gene: TRBD1
CDR3 DNA: TGTGCCAGCAGTATTCGGACAGGGGCGACGGGCTACACCTTC
CDR3 protein: CASSIRTGATGYTF

clone size: .
J gene: TRBJ2-5
V gene: TRBV6-5
D gene: TRBD2
CDR3 DNA: TGTGCCAGCAGTTACTCGACTAGCGTTGAGACCCAGTACTTC
CDR3 protein: CASSYSTSVETQYF